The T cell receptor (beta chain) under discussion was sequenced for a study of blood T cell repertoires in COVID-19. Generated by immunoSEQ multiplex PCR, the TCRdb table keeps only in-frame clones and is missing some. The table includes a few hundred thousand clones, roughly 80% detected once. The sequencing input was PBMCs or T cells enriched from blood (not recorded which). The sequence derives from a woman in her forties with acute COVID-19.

DNA of the CDR3: TGTGCCACCGGTGACTACGAGCAGTACTTC. It yields the protein CATGDYEQYF. The V call is TRBV19, the J call TRBJ2-7; D is ambiguous. Trimming took 10 bases from V and 3 from J, leaving 7 bases between them. The CDR3 spans 10 residues. Germline V lookup: CDR1 LNHDA, CDR2 SQIVND (reference sequence).